Listed below are T cell receptor beta chains from one sample, sequenced in a study of cytomegalovirus exposure and HLA in healthy donors. TCRdb's copy holds only in-frame clones and misses some; the assay was immunoSEQ multiplex PCR. The sample holds some 200,000 clones; 82% are singletons and the top ten take under 0.9%. Sequencing used PBMCs. The receptors here all came from a woman aged 18-29 years in good health and CMV-seronegative. Both conserved end residues are part of each CDR3. D genes are given only for firm matches. The size field is filled for only some rows; it gives once, few, many or a size class.

v_call	cdr3_length	clone_size	j_call	d_call	cdr3_nt	cdr3_aa
TRBV27	17	once	TRBJ1-1	TRBD1	TGTGCCAGCAGTTCCGGGACAGGGGCCGTTTGGAACACTGAAGCTTTCTTT	CASSSGTGAVWNTEAFF
TRBV19	13	NA	TRBJ1-1	NA	TGTGCCAGTAGTATTGTGGGAGGGGCTGAAGCTTTCTTT	CASSIVGGAEAFF
TRBV11-3	12	NA	TRBJ1-1	NA	TGTGCCAGCAGCTACTCTCAGGGGGAAGCTTTCTTT	CASSYSQGEAFF
TRBV6-5	14	NA	TRBJ2-7	TRBD2	TGTGCCAGCTCCATACGGGGGGAGGTCTACGAGCAGTACTTC	CASSIRGEVYEQYF
TRBV2	13	once	TRBJ2-1	NA	TGTGCCAGCAGGCCTAGGAGTTACAATGAGCAGTTCTTC	CASRPRSYNEQFF
TRBV11-1	16	NA	TRBJ2-6	NA	TGTGCCAGCAGCTTAGCCTTCGTAGCTGGGGCCAACGTCCTGACTTTC	CASSLAFVAGANVLTF
TRBV11-2	13	once	TRBJ1-1	NA	TGTGCCAGCAGCTCTAACTTGAGAACTGAAGCTTTCTTT	CASSSNLRTEAFF
TRBV7-8	16	NA	TRBJ2-7	TRBD2	TGTGCCAGCAGCTTGGGACTAGCGGGAGTGAACCACGAGCAGTACTTC	CASSLGLAGVNHEQYF
TRBV7-9	16	NA	TRBJ2-7	NA	TGTGCCAGCAGCAATCGGACTCCGACCCGGTTTTACGAGCAGTACTTC	CASSNRTPTRFYEQYF
TRBV27	14	NA	TRBJ2-2	TRBD2	TGTGCCAGCAGGGGGGGGACTTCGGGGCGGGAGCTGTTTTTT	CASRGGTSGRELFF
TRBV11-2	13	NA	TRBJ2-7	TRBD2	TGTGCCAGCATCTCGCGGGGGGCCTACGAGCAGTACTTC	CASISRGAYEQYF
TRBV5-6	12	NA	TRBJ2-3	NA	TGTGCCAGCAGCCGAGTTCCAGATACGCAGTATTTT	CASSRVPDTQYF
TRBV7-2	14	NA	TRBJ1-2	NA	TGTGCCAACTCACCACAGTTAGCTAACTATGGCTACACCTTC	CANSPQLANYGYTF
TRBV6-1	15	NA	TRBJ2-7	TRBD1	TGTGCCAGCAGTGGCCTCGGGACAGTTCCCTACGAGCAGTACTTC	CASSGLGTVPYEQYF
TRBV18	15	NA	TRBJ2-7	TRBD2	TGTGCCAGCTCACAGCCGGGACTAGCGACCTACGAGCAGTACTTC	CASSQPGLATYEQYF
TRBV11-3	16	NA	TRBJ1-3	TRBD1	TGTGCCAGCAGCACGGGGACAGGGTCGTCTGGAAACACCATATATTTT	CASSTGTGSSGNTIYF
TRBV18	14	NA	TRBJ1-1	NA	TGTGCCAGCTCAGTCCACAGGGTGAACACTGAAGCTTTCTTT	CASSVHRVNTEAFF
TRBV19	14	few	TRBJ2-7	NA	TGTGCCGGCCGTATCTTACAGAGGGCCTACGAGCAGTACTTC	CAGRILQRAYEQYF
TRBV5-4	13	NA	TRBJ1-1	NA	TGTGCCAGCAGCTTGCAGGGTACAGCGGAAGCTTTCTTT	CASSLQGTAEAFF
TRBV27	15	NA	TRBJ2-1	TRBD2	TGTGCCAGCTCGTCTAGCGGGAGTGTTAACAATGAGCAGTTCTTC	CASSSSGSVNNEQFF
TRBV2	12	few	TRBJ1-4	TRBD1	TGTGCCAGCAAGGCAGGGGGCGAAAAACTGTTTTTT	CASKAGGEKLFF
TRBV5-4	14	NA	TRBJ1-1	NA	TGTGCCAGCAGCCCCCCCCGGGGAGACACTGAAGCTTTCTTT	CASSPPRGDTEAFF
TRBV29-1	15	NA	TRBJ2-2	TRBD2	TGCAGCGGTAAAGCGGGAGCGGGGAACACCGGGGAGCTGTTTTTT	CSGKAGAGNTGELFF
TRBV2	13	NA	TRBJ1-1	NA	TGTGCCAGCAGTGTTCAGGGGCCCTCTGAAGCTTTCTTT	CASSVQGPSEAFF
TRBV15	13	NA	TRBJ2-2	NA	TGTGCCACCAGCCGGGGGAAAGCCGGGGAGCTGTTTTTT	CATSRGKAGELFF
TRBV10-2	16	once	TRBJ2-6	NA	TGCGCCAGCACCTTATTATCAGGGGCTGGGGCCAACGTCCTGACTTTC	CASTLLSGAGANVLTF
TRBV5-1	18	NA	TRBJ1-2	TRBD1	TGCGCCAGCAGCTTTGGAGCCGGGACAGGTGAAGCTAACTATGGCTACACCTTC	CASSFGAGTGEANYGYTF
TRBV19	15	NA	TRBJ2-3	NA	TGTGCCAGTAGTATAGTCGACAGACGCACAGATACGCAGTATTTT	CASSIVDRRTDTQYF
TRBV6-1	19	NA	TRBJ2-2	TRBD2	TGTGCCAGCAGTGGGCCGGGACTAGCGGGAGGGCCAGGCACCGGGGAGCTGTTTTTT	CASSGPGLAGGPGTGELFF
TRBV19	14	NA	TRBJ2-1	NA	TGTGCCAGCCGGATAGACCAGGGCAGGGGTTTACAGTTCTTC	CASRIDQGRGLQFF
TRBV7-9	17	few	TRBJ2-5	NA	TGTGCCAGCACCCCGCTGGCGGGGGACAGGTTCGTTGAGACCCAGTACTTC	CASTPLAGDRFVETQYF
TRBV18	15	NA	TRBJ1-1	TRBD1	TGTGCCAGCTCAGGCAACAGGGGAGGAGACACTGAAGCTTTCTTT	CASSGNRGGDTEAFF
TRBV7-6	16	few	TRBJ1-4	TRBD1	TGTGCCAGCAGCCAGACAGGGGCGCTCGCTAATGAAAAACTGTTTTTT	CASSQTGALANEKLFF
TRBV6-5	16	NA	TRBJ2-1	NA	TGTGCCAGCAGTTACTCGAGATCGGGAGCACGGGGTGAGCAGTTCTTC	CASSYSRSGARGEQFF
TRBV27	14	once	TRBJ2-3	TRBD2	TGTGCCATCCACCCGGGGACTAGCCCAGATACGCAGTATTTT	CAIHPGTSPDTQYF
TRBV21-1	14	NA	TRBJ2-1	NA	TGTGCCAGACCTCTACTAGCCGGGTTTTATGAGCAGTTCTTC	CARPLLAGFYEQFF